Listed below are T cell receptor beta chains from one sample, sequenced in a study of OX40 agonist ivuxolimab in advanced cancers. The protocol was immunoSEQ multiplex PCR, while the TCRdb copy is restricted to in-frame clones and leaves out a portion. This sample carries about 58,000 clones, 75% to 90% of them seen once, and the ten largest clones take less than 4%. The sequencing here drew on CD4+ or CD8+ T cells sorted from blood, taken in a trial of the OX40 agonist ivuxolimab. All receptors derive from an adult with an advanced solid tumor such as melanoma, head and neck, liver or kidney cancer. CDR3s include the opening cysteine and the closing phenylalanine or tryptophan. The D gene is left open where the match is weak. The listing skips clone size in some rows; elsewhere it reads once, few, many or a size class.

.	TRBV7-6	TRBJ2-2	15	once	TGTGCCAGCAGCCGTTTAGCGGAGAACACCGGGGAGCTGTTTTTT	CASSRLAENTGELFF
TRBD1	TRBV7-3	TRBJ1-2	14	.	TGTGCCAGCAGCTACGGGACAGGGAACTATGGCTACACCTTC	CASSYGTGNYGYTF
.	TRBV6-5	TRBJ2-7	13	.	TGTGCCAGCAGTTTCGGACAGTACGGAGAGCAGTACTTC	CASSFGQYGEQYF
.	TRBV7-9	TRBJ1-2	12	.	TGTGCCAGCAGCTCAGACAACTATGGCTACACCTTC	CASSSDNYGYTF
TRBD2	TRBV19	TRBJ2-1	15	.	TGTGCCACGACGCCCGGGGGGAGCTCCTACAATGAGCAGTTCTTC	CATTPGGSSYNEQFF
.	TRBV5-1	TRBJ2-5	16	.	TGCGCCAGCAGCTTGGGCCGTTTGGTAGCCAAAGAGACCCAGTACTTC	CASSLGRLVAKETQYF
TRBD2	TRBV18	TRBJ2-5	15	once	TGTGCCAGCTCACCACGGCGGGGGGACCAAGAGACCCAGTACTTC	CASSPRRGDQETQYF
.	TRBV7-3	TRBJ2-3	15	.	TGTGCCAGCAGCTTAAGCGGGGTCTGGGCAGATACGCAGTATTTT	CASSLSGVWADTQYF
TRBD1	TRBV7-3	TRBJ2-2	15	.	TGTGCCAGCAGGATCGGGACAGGGAATAACGGGGAGCTGTTTTTT	CASRIGTGNNGELFF
TRBD1	TRBV6-1	TRBJ1-2	14	.	TGTGCCAGCAGTGAACGGGAGGGGGCGGGTGGCTACACCTTC	CASSEREGAGGYTF
TRBD1	TRBV27	TRBJ1-5	15	.	TGTGCCAGCAGTCCACGGACAGGGGGCAATCAGCCCCAGCATTTT	CASSPRTGGNQPQHF
TRBD1	TRBV28	TRBJ1-5	14	.	TGTGCCAGCAGTACAGGACAGGGCCGACAGCCCCAGCATTTT	CASSTGQGRQPQHF
.	TRBV30	TRBJ2-2	14	.	TGTGCCTGGAGACCGGGACTCCCGACCGGGGAGCTGTTTTTT	CAWRPGLPTGELFF
TRBD2	TRBV9	TRBJ2-7	14	.	TGTGCCAGCAGCCGAGCGGGGACCTCCTACGAGCAGTACTTC	CASSRAGTSYEQYF
TRBD2	TRBV7-8	TRBJ2-7	15	.	TGTGCCAGCAGCTTGGGAGGGCTCGAATCCTACGAGCAGTACTTC	CASSLGGLESYEQYF
.	TRBV14	TRBJ1-2	12	.	TGTGCCAGCAGCCAAGATTTCTATGGCTACACCTTC	CASSQDFYGYTF
TRBD2	TRBV6-5	TRBJ2-1	13	.	TGTGCCAGTCGAGGCGGGGGGACTAATGAGCAGTTCTTC	CASRGGGTNEQFF
.	TRBV30	TRBJ1-4	12	.	TGTGCCTGGAGTGTCACTAATGAAAAACTGTTTTTT	CAWSVTNEKLFF
.	TRBV4-1	TRBJ2-5	14	.	TGCGCCAGCAGCACCGGGGGGCCTGAGGAGACCCAGTACTTC	CASSTGGPEETQYF
.	TRBV7-2	TRBJ2-1	13	.	TGTGCCAGCAGCTTAGGGAAGAGGGGGGTGCAGTTCTTC	CASSLGKRGVQFF
.	TRBV28	TRBJ1-6	14	.	TGTGCCAGCAGCGACCGGACCCTGATTTCACCCCTCCACTTT	CASSDRTLISPLHF
.	TRBV7-8	TRBJ2-3	15	few	TGTGCCAGCAGCTTAGAGTTAGTAACCACAGATACGCAGTATTTT	CASSLELVTTDTQYF
TRBD1	TRBV29-1	TRBJ1-2	14	.	TGCAGCGGGGCGACAGGGGCCGGAACTATTGGCTACACCTTC	CSGATGAGTIGYTF
TRBD1	TRBV19	TRBJ2-2	14	.	TGTGCCATTTCGACAGGGCTGAACACCGGGGAGCTGTTTTTT	CAISTGLNTGELFF
.	TRBV4-3	TRBJ2-2	16	.	TGCGCCAGCAGCCAAGCCCTTACAGGGTACACCGGGGAGCTGTTTTTT	CASSQALTGYTGELFF
TRBD1	TRBV2	TRBJ2-1	13	.	TGTGCCAGCACCAGGACAGGGATCGGTGAGCAGTTCTTC	CASTRTGIGEQFF
.	TRBV5-4	TRBJ1-1	12	.	TGTGCCAGCAGCTTCGGGGGCACTGAAGCTTTCTTT	CASSFGGTEAFF
TRBD2	TRBV9	TRBJ2-7	13	.	TGTGCCAGCAGCGTGGGGGAGGGGAACGAGCAGTACTTC	CASSVGEGNEQYF
.	TRBV7-7	TRBJ2-3	15	.	TGTGCTAGCAGCGAAGGGGGATACGAGACAGATACGCAGTATTTT	CASSEGGYETDTQYF
.	TRBV19	TRBJ1-5	16	once	TGTGCCAGTAGTGGAATCGACACAGGAAGCAATCAGCCCCAGCATTTT	CASSGIDTGSNQPQHF
.	TRBV19	TRBJ2-6	14	.	TGTGCCAGTAAACAGGGTTTTGGGGCCAACGTCCTGACTTTC	CASKQGFGANVLTF
.	TRBV6-5	TRBJ2-7	13	.	TGTGCCAGCAGTTACCCGGGGGCCAACGAGCAGTACTTC	CASSYPGANEQYF
.	TRBV28	TRBJ2-7	13	.	TGTGCCAGCACCTCCAGTTTGAGCTACGAGCAGTACTTC	CASTSSLSYEQYF
.	TRBV19	TRBJ1-5	17	few	TGTGCCAGTAGTATAAGACGGGGCAGGGCTGGTTTACAGCCCCAGCATTTT	CASSIRRGRAGLQPQHF
.	TRBV18	TRBJ1-1	14	.	TGTGCCAGCTCACCACCAAGCCCCCAAGGAGTAGCTTTCTTT	CASSPPSPQGVAFF
TRBD1	TRBV6-5	TRBJ1-2	13	few	TGTGCCAGCAGGATGGACAGGGTTGGCGGCTACACCTTC	CASRMDRVGGYTF
.	TRBV28	TRBJ2-5	12	.	TGTGCCAGCAGTTCCCCGAAAGAGACCCAGTACTTC	CASSSPKETQYF
.	TRBV30	TRBJ2-7	12	.	TGTGCCTGGACCCTATCAGGGGCCGAGCAGTACTTC	CAWTLSGAEQYF
.	TRBV27	TRBJ2-7	16	.	TGTGCCAGCAGTTTACTCGCAGGTCGGGGGAGGTCCGAGCAGTACTTC	CASSLLAGRGRSEQYF
.	TRBV19	TRBJ1-5	15	few	TGTGCCAGTAGTATAGCGGCACAGACCAATCAGCCCCAGCATTTT	CASSIAAQTNQPQHF
.	TRBV4-2	TRBJ1-3	16	.	TGTGCCAGCAGCCAAGCAACTACAGCCGGTCAAGACACCATATATTTT	CASSQATTAGQDTIYF
.	TRBV25-1	TRBJ2-3	12	.	TGTGCCAGCAGTGGTCCCCGAGATACGCAGTATTTT	CASSGPRDTQYF
.	TRBV19	TRBJ2-5	15	.	TGTGCCAGTAGTTTGGGGGTCGTCAGGGGAGAGACCCAGTACTTC	CASSLGVVRGETQYF
.	TRBV19	TRBJ2-3	13	.	TGTGCCAGTAACAAGGACGCCTGGGATACGCAGTATTTT	CASNKDAWDTQYF
.	TRBV9	TRBJ2-2	15	.	TGTGCCAGCAGCGTGGAAGGGATCGGCACCGGGGAGCTGTTTTTT	CASSVEGIGTGELFF
.	TRBV18	TRBJ2-2	13	.	TGTGCCAGCTCACGCGGGGACACCGGGGAGCTGTTTTTT	CASSRGDTGELFF
.	TRBV28	TRBJ1-1	12	.	TGTGCCAGCAGTGGGGACAAGCCTGAAGCTTTCTTT	CASSGDKPEAFF
.	TRBV6-1	TRBJ1-1	15	.	TGTGCCAGCAGGGAAGCCGGGACTGACTACACTGAAGCTTTCTTT	CASREAGTDYTEAFF
.	TRBV6-1	TRBJ2-7	14	.	TGTGCCAGCAGTGATTTGGGACAATCCTACGAGCAGTACTTC	CASSDLGQSYEQYF
.	TRBV7-8	TRBJ1-1	14	.	TGTGCCAGCAGCCGGACGGGGGTCGACACTGAAGCTTTCTTT	CASSRTGVDTEAFF
TRBD2	TRBV7-3	TRBJ2-1	15	.	TGTGCCAGCAGCTTAAGACTAGCGGGGAACAATGAGCAGTTCTTC	CASSLRLAGNNEQFF
TRBD1	TRBV5-4	TRBJ2-5	15	.	TGTGCCAGCAGCCCCCGGACAGGGGCACAAGAGACCCAGTACTTC	CASSPRTGAQETQYF
.	TRBV6-5	TRBJ2-5	16	.	TGTGCCAGCAGTTGGGGACCCTCGGGGCCCAAAGAGACCCAGTACTTC	CASSWGPSGPKETQYF
TRBD1	TRBV10-1	TRBJ1-2	14	.	TGCGCCAGCAGATGGACAGGGCGATCCTATGGCTACACCTTC	CASRWTGRSYGYTF
.	TRBV19	TRBJ2-3	13	few	TGTGCCAGTATTGATACAGGCACAGATACGCAGTATTTT	CASIDTGTDTQYF